A single count supports the clone carrying this T cell receptor (beta chain). These data originate in a study of blood T cell repertoires in COVID-19. Whole-study context: COVID-19 samples collected from the United States, Italy and Spain covered acute and convalescent phases.

Clones were read by immunoSEQ multiplex PCR, and TCRdb kept only the in-frame ones, dropping some. The data show about 160,000 clones, 65% to 90% seen once. The CDR3 has 12 residues. V lost 7 bases to trimming and J lost 2 bases, with 9 bases between them. Germline V gene sequence: CDR1 MDHEN, CDR2 SYDVKM. This receptor was identified in a man aged 65-85 years with acute or convalescent COVID-19. The chain recombines TRBV28 with TRBJ2-7; unclear D gene. Sequenced input: peripheral blood. As DNA, the CDR3 is TGTGCCAGCAATGGCGGTACCTACGAGCAGTACTTC. Translation gives CASNGGTYEQYF. Together with reference TRBV28 and TRBJ2-7, the CDR3 gives the full variable domain: DVKVTQSSRYLVKRTGEKVFLECVQDMDHENMFWYRQDPGLGLRLIYFSYDVKMKEKGDIPEGYSVSREKKERFSLILESASTNQTSMYLCASNGGTYEQYFGPGTRLTVT.